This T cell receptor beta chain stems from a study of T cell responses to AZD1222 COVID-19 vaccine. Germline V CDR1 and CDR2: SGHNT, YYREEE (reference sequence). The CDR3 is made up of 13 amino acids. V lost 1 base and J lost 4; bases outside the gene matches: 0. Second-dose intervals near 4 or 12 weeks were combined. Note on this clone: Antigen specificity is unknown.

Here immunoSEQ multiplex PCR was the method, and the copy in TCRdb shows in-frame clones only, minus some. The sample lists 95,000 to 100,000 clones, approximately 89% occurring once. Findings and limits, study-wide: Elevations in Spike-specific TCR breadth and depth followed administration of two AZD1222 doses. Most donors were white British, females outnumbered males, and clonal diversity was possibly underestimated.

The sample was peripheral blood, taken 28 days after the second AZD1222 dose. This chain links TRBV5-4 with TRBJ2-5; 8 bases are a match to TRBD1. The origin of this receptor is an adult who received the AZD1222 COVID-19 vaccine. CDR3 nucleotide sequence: TGTGCCAGCAGCTTGCAGGGGGCAGAGACCCAGTACTTC. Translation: CASSLQGAETQYF. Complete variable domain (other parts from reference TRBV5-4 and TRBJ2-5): ETGVTQSPTHLIKTRGQQVTLRCSSQSGHNTVSWYQQALGQGPQFIFQYYREEENGRGNFPPRFSGLQFPNYSSELNVNALELDDSALYLCASSLQGAETQYFGPGTRLLVL.